These T cell receptor beta chains were read from a single sample in a study of shared clonotypes between healthy human individuals. TCRdb's copy holds only in-frame clones and misses some; the assay was immunoSEQ multiplex PCR. The table includes hundreds of thousands of clones, 96% detected once. Sequenced sample: naive CD8+ T cells sorted from blood. The receptors here all came from a woman under 40 in good health. CDR3s include the opening cysteine and the closing phenylalanine or tryptophan. D genes are given only for firm matches. Clone size appears in some rows only: once, few, many, or a class for an expanded clone.

size	V	D	J	DNA	CDR3
NA	TRBV14	NA	TRBJ1-2	TGTGCCAGCAGCCAAACGGGGACGGCTAGTGGCGGCTACACCTTC	CASSQTGTASGGYTF
NA	TRBV19	NA	TRBJ2-3	TGTGCCAGTAGCGACCTGACAGGCCGAAACACAGATACGCAGTATTTT	CASSDLTGRNTDTQYF
once	TRBV11-2	NA	TRBJ2-2	TGTGCCAGCAGCTTAGGGTTAGGGGTCACCGGGGAGCTGTTTTTT	CASSLGLGVTGELFF
NA	TRBV4-1	TRBD1	TRBJ1-1	TGCGCCAGCAGCCTAACGACAGGGAAGAACACTGAAGCTTTCTTT	CASSLTTGKNTEAFF
NA	TRBV6-5	TRBD1	TRBJ2-3	TGTGCCAGCAGTCCAGGGGGCGGCACAGATACGCAGTATTTT	CASSPGGGTDTQYF
few	TRBV9	NA	TRBJ1-1	TGTGCCAGCAGCGTAGGCACGAACACTGAAGCTTTCTTT	CASSVGTNTEAFF
NA	TRBV27	NA	TRBJ2-3	TGTGCCAGCAGGAATAGAGGGGGCACAGATACGCAGTATTTT	CASRNRGGTDTQYF
NA	TRBV25-1	NA	TRBJ1-2	TGTGCCAGCAGTGTGGGACCGAATTATGGCTACACCTTC	CASSVGPNYGYTF
NA	TRBV11-2	NA	TRBJ2-3	TGTGCCAGCAGCCCTACGAGGGCCGCAGATACGCAGTATTTT	CASSPTRAADTQYF
NA	TRBV19	NA	TRBJ2-7	TGTGCCAGTAGTATAACGACAGCCTACGAGCAGTACTTC	CASSITTAYEQYF
NA	TRBV19	NA	TRBJ1-1	TGTGCCAGTAGTATAGATCTGGACGAGAACACTGAAGCTTTCTTT	CASSIDLDENTEAFF
NA	TRBV11-2	NA	TRBJ1-1	TGTGCCAGCTCTGAGGGTGAAGCTTTCTTT	CASSEGEAFF
NA	TRBV2	TRBD1	TRBJ1-4	TGTGCCAGCAGAAGGCGGACAGGGAGGGATGAAAAACTGTTTTTT	CASRRRTGRDEKLFF
NA	TRBV6-5	TRBD2	TRBJ2-1	TGTGCCAGCAGTTACGGTAGCGGGAGTTCCGATGAGCAGTTCTTC	CASSYGSGSSDEQFF
NA	TRBV7-4	NA	TRBJ2-7	TGTGCCAGCAGCGACGAGCAGTACTTC	CASSDEQYF
NA	TRBV27	NA	TRBJ2-7	TGTGCCAGCAGTTCCCTCCCCCCGGCTGGGTACGAGCAGTACTTC	CASSSLPPAGYEQYF
NA	TRBV29-1	TRBD1	TRBJ1-1	TGCAGCGTTGGTGGGGTGGCAGGGGGTCGAGTGAACACTGAAGCTTTCTTT	CSVGGVAGGRVNTEAFF
NA	TRBV5-6	TRBD1	TRBJ2-7	TGTGCCAGCAGCTTGACAGGGGGGCCCTACGAGCAGTACTTC	CASSLTGGPYEQYF
NA	TRBV29-1	TRBD2	TRBJ2-7	TGCAGCGTTTCATCCGGGACTAGCGGTACCTACGAGCAGTACTTC	CSVSSGTSGTYEQYF
few	TRBV6-1	TRBD2	TRBJ2-7	TGTGCCAGCAGTGAAGCTGCGGGGGGCTCCTACGAGCAGTACTTC	CASSEAAGGSYEQYF
NA	TRBV29-1	NA	TRBJ2-1	TGCAGCGTTGTTGGGACCCCTTACAATGAGCAGTTCTTC	CSVVGTPYNEQFF
NA	TRBV7-9	NA	TRBJ1-3	TGTGCCAGCACCGACCCCCCCGGGCAGACTGGAAACACCATATATTTT	CASTDPPGQTGNTIYF
NA	TRBV7-8	TRBD1	TRBJ1-1	TGTGCCAGCAGCGCCGCACAGGGGGCGCGGACTGAAGCTTTCTTT	CASSAAQGARTEAFF
NA	TRBV5-1	NA	TRBJ2-1	TGCGCCAGCAGCTTGGAACAGTACAATGAGCAGTTCTTC	CASSLEQYNEQFF
once	TRBV4-1	NA	TRBJ1-3	TGCGCCAGCAGCCAAGAGGGGATTACTGGAAACACCATATATTTT	CASSQEGITGNTIYF
NA	TRBV11-3	NA	TRBJ1-1	TGTGCCAGCAGCTTAGCGGTGAACACTGAAGCTTTCTTT	CASSLAVNTEAFF
NA	TRBV7-9	NA	TRBJ2-4	TGTGCCAGCGCGTCAATTGCAGTTGCCAAAAACATTCAGTACTTC	CASASIAVAKNIQYF
NA	TRBV29-1	TRBD2	TRBJ2-1	TGCAGCGTTGAAGGAGGGCTAGCGGGAGCAACCTCCTACAATGAGCAGTTCTTC	CSVEGGLAGATSYNEQFF
NA	TRBV7-9	NA	TRBJ2-1	TGTGCCAGCAGCGCAACAGGGTACAATGAGCAGTTCTTC	CASSATGYNEQFF
NA	TRBV5-6	TRBD2	TRBJ2-3	TGTGCCAGCAGCACTAGCGGGAGGGCCGTCACAGATACGCAGTATTTT	CASSTSGRAVTDTQYF
NA	TRBV2	TRBD1	TRBJ1-4	TGTGCCAGCAGACAGGACAGGGACCAGTTTGATCTCAATGAAAAACTGTTTTTT	CASRQDRDQFDLNEKLFF
NA	TRBV5-1	TRBD1	TRBJ2-7	TGCGCCAGCAGCCCCCCGGGACAGGGTGTCGACGAGCAGTACTTC	CASSPPGQGVDEQYF
NA	TRBV5-6	NA	TRBJ1-2	TGTGCCAGCAGCTTTGGCAGAGACTTAAGCAACTATGGCTACACCTTC	CASSFGRDLSNYGYTF
NA	TRBV30	NA	TRBJ2-1	TGTGCCTGGAGTTTCAGCGATGAGCAGTTCTTC	CAWSFSDEQFF
NA	TRBV14	NA	TRBJ1-1	TGTGCCAGCAGCCGCACAGGGTTGGACACTGAAGCTTTCTTT	CASSRTGLDTEAFF
NA	TRBV11-2	NA	TRBJ2-2	TGTGCCAGCAGCACTTCGGACAGAAAGTACACCGGGGAGCTGTTTTTT	CASSTSDRKYTGELFF
once	TRBV7-9	NA	TRBJ2-5	TGTGCCAGCAGCGTACACCCAGCAGAGACCCAGTACTTC	CASSVHPAETQYF
NA	TRBV11-1	TRBD2	TRBJ2-3	TGTGCCAGCAGCTCCCCTCTAGCGGGAATCACAGATACGCAGTATTTT	CASSSPLAGITDTQYF
once	TRBV7-8	NA	TRBJ2-1	TGTGCCAGCAATGTGTTCGAGGGCTCCTACAATGAGCAGTTCTTC	CASNVFEGSYNEQFF
NA	TRBV27	NA	TRBJ1-4	TGTGCCAGCAGTTTATTGGGTTTTAAAAAACTGTTTTTT	CASSLLGFKKLFF
NA	TRBV28	TRBD1	TRBJ1-5	TGTGCCAGCACTCTCCGGGACAGGGGCTATCAGCCCCAGCATTTT	CASTLRDRGYQPQHF
NA	TRBV5-1	TRBD1	TRBJ2-2	TGCGCCAGCAGCTTGTTCACAGGACAGGGGATCACCGGGGAGCTGTTTTTT	CASSLFTGQGITGELFF
NA	TRBV14	NA	TRBJ2-5	TGTGCCAGCAGCCAAGCTTACAAAATCCAAGAGACCCAGTACTTC	CASSQAYKIQETQYF
NA	TRBV7-3	TRBD2	TRBJ2-1	TGTGCCAGCAGTAAATTGAGCGGGAGTTCCTACAATGAGCAGTTCTTC	CASSKLSGSSYNEQFF
NA	TRBV11-2	NA	TRBJ2-1	TGTGCCAGCAGCCAGGACGAGGTTGGCTGGGGGGAGAGTGAGCAGTTCTTC	CASSQDEVGWGESEQFF
once	TRBV2	NA	TRBJ2-7	TGTGCCAGCAGTGATATTCCCTACGAGCAGTACTTC	CASSDIPYEQYF
NA	TRBV10-1	NA	TRBJ2-5	TGCGCCAGCAGTGATACGAACAGGGCCCAAGAGACCCAGTACTTC	CASSDTNRAQETQYF
NA	TRBV11-2	TRBD1	TRBJ1-3	TGTGCCAGCAGCTTAGATTATTGGGAGGGGGCAAGTGGAAACACCATATATTTT	CASSLDYWEGASGNTIYF
NA	TRBV25-1	NA	TRBJ2-1	TGTGCCATTACGGACTACTACAATGAGCAGTTCTTC	CAITDYYNEQFF
NA	TRBV6-5	NA	TRBJ2-1	TGTGCCAGCAGTTACCACCCTTTGGACGAGGACAATGAGCAGTTCTTC	CASSYHPLDEDNEQFF
NA	TRBV7-6	NA	TRBJ2-3	TGTGCCAGCAGCCTCTATCGGGGGAGCACAGATACGCAGTATTTT	CASSLYRGSTDTQYF
NA	TRBV29-1	TRBD2	TRBJ2-7	TGCAGCGGGGTCTTTCGGCGGGAGAGCGAGCAGTACTTC	CSGVFRRESEQYF
NA	TRBV7-9	NA	TRBJ1-4	TGTGCCAGCGGTCGGACGGAGAGTGAAAAACTGTTTTTT	CASGRTESEKLFF
NA	TRBV4-1	NA	TRBJ1-2	TGCGCCAGCAGCCAAGGGTGGATCCGGCTAAGAACAGTAGCCGACGGCTACACCTTC	CASSQGWIRLRTVADGYTF
NA	TRBV28	NA	TRBJ1-4	TGTGCCAGCAGTTTTTCAGGGACTAATGAAAAACTGTTTTTT	CASSFSGTNEKLFF
NA	TRBV15	NA	TRBJ2-1	TGTGCCACCAGCAGACTGGAAAACAATGAGCAGTTCTTC	CATSRLENNEQFF
once	TRBV5-1	TRBD1	TRBJ1-4	TGCGCCAGCAGCTCAGGACAGGGACGTGAAAAACTGTTTTTT	CASSSGQGREKLFF
NA	TRBV6-1	TRBD2	TRBJ2-5	TGTGCCAGCAGTGACTGGCTAGCGGGTCTCCAAGAGACCCAGTACTTC	CASSDWLAGLQETQYF
NA	TRBV27	NA	TRBJ2-3	TGTGCCAGCAGTTCTAGCGCTCACGAAATCGTCACAGATACGCAGTATTTT	CASSSSAHEIVTDTQYF
NA	TRBV27	NA	TRBJ2-7	TGTGCCAGTTCGCTATCCTACGAGCAGTACTTC	CASSLSYEQYF